This T cell receptor (beta chain) was sequenced during a study of technical replicates of blood from a few donors (dated by TCRdb to the late 2010s). The library was generated by the immunoSEQ multiplex PCR assay. TCRdb retrieved this table from immuneACCESS and kept in-frame rearrangements only. Not all clones are present; in checked studies, unresolved V genes account for under half, and no reason is known for the remainder. The sample includes 60,000 to 80,000 clones, with about nine tenths observed a single time. 4% to 5.5% of the sample lies in the top ten. This clone was recorded once. What antigen it recognizes has not been identified. No much larger clone exists at a distance of one base, and base qualities are not known. Source material: PBMCs. The sequence was collected from a human donor in good health. Some clones in this sample may be carry-over from other donors' samples.

CDR3 region: CASSQNSAPVDTQYF. The sequence in DNA is TGCGCCAGCAGCCAAAACTCCGCGCCGGTAGATACGCAGTATTTT. The receptor chain draws on TRBV4-3 and TRBJ2-3; the D gene assignment is ambiguous. Deletion took 2 bases off V and 5 bases off J, with a span of 14 bases between the germline ends. Sequences LGHNA (CDR1) and YSLEER (CDR2) are obtained from the germline V gene. The CDR3 numbers 15 residues from cysteine through phenylalanine. CDR3 DNA only is kept here, 45 bases in frame from base 1.